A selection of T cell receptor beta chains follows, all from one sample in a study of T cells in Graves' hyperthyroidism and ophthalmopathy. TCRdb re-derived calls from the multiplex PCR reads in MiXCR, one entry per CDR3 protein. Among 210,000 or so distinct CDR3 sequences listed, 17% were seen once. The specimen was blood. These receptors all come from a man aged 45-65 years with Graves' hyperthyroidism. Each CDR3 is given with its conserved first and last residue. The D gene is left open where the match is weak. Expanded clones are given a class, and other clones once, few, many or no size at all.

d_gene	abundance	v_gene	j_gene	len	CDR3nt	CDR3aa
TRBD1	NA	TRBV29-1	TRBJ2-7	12	TGCAGCGCCGTGAGGGGGCAGTACGAGCAGTACTTC	CSAVRGQYEQYF
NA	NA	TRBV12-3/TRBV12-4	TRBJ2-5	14	TGTGCCAGCACCCGACGGGGGCAAAGGGAGACCCAGTACTTC	CASTRRGQRETQYF
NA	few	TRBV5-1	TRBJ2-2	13	TGCGCCAGCAGCTTACTCAGCTCCGGGGAGCTGTTTTTT	CASSLLSSGELFF
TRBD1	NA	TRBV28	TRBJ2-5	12	TGTGCCAGTTACAGGGGTGGGGAGACCCAGTACTTC	CASYRGGETQYF
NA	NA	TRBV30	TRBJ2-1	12	TGTGCCTGGGACTCCCCGGGGAATGAGCAGTTCTTC	CAWDSPGNEQFF
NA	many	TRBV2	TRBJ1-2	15	TGTGCCAGCAGTGAGGACGAGGGGAGGGTCTATGGCTACACCTTC	CASSEDEGRVYGYTF
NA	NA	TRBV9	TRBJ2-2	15	TGTGCCAGCAGCCCAAGGACTATTTACACCGGGGAGCTGTTTTTT	CASSPRTIYTGELFF
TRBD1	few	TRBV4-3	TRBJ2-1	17	TGCGCCAGCAGCCAAACAACAGGGGGTGGGTCCTACAATGAGCAGTTCTTC	CASSQTTGGGSYNEQFF
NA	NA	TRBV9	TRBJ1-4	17	TGTGCCAGCAGCGCGTACCCGGGCCCCCCAACTAATGAAAAACTGTTTTTT	CASSAYPGPPTNEKLFF
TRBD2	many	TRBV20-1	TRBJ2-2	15	TGCAGTGCTATAACTAGCGGGAGAGACACCGGGGAGCTGTTTTTT	CSAITSGRDTGELFF
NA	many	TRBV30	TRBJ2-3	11	TGTGCCTGGGGCCGAGGGGATACGCAGTATTTT	CAWGRGDTQYF
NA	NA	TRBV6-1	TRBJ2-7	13	TGTGCCAGCAGTGTTGGTCCATCCTACGAGCAGTACTTC	CASSVGPSYEQYF
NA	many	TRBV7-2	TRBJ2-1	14	TGTGCCAGCAGTTTAGCCGGGACAAACAATGAGCAGTTCTTC	CASSLAGTNNEQFF
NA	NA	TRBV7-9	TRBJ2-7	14	TGTGCCAGCAGCTTTACGATTAGTCCCTACGAGCAGTACTTC	CASSFTISPYEQYF
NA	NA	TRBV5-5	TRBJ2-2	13	TGTGCCAGCGCACCTTTGGTCGCCGGGGAGCTGTTTTTT	CASAPLVAGELFF
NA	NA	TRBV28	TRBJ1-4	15	TGTGCCAGCAGTTTTTACAGAGCAACTAATGAAAAACTGTTTTTT	CASSFYRATNEKLFF
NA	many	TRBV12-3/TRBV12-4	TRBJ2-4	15	TGTGCCAGCAGTTTTTGGGGGTTGTCCAAAAACATTCAGTACTTC	CASSFWGLSKNIQYF
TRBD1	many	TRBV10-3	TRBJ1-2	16	TGTGCCATCAGTGAATGGACAGGGGGCCCCTCCTATGGCTACACCTTC	CAISEWTGGPSYGYTF
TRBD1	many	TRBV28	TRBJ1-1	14	TGTGCCAGCAGCAAAGGGGGCTCGGGCACTGAAGCTTTCTTT	CASSKGGSGTEAFF
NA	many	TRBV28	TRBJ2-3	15	TGTGCCAGCAGTTTATTCAACAGGGGCACAGATACGCAGTATTTT	CASSLFNRGTDTQYF
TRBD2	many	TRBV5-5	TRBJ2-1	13	TGTGCCAGCAGCTTGGCCTGGGAGGGTGAGCAGTTCTTC	CASSLAWEGEQFF
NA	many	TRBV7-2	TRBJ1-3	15	TGTGCCAGCAGCTTAGGAGCCAGGACTGGAAACACCATATATTTT	CASSLGARTGNTIYF
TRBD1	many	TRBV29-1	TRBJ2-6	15	TGCAGCGTTCACCATGGAGGACAGGGTACCAACGTCCTGACTTTC	CSVHHGGQGTNVLTF
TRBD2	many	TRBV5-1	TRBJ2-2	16	TGCGCCAGCAGCTCGACTAGCGGGATCGGAACCGGGGAGCTGTTTTTT	CASSSTSGIGTGELFF
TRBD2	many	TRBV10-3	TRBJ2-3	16	TGTGCCATCAGTGAGTCTTTAGCGGGAGCTGGAGATACGCAGTATTTT	CAISESLAGAGDTQYF
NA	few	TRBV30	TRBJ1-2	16	TGTGCCTGGAGCCCTAGGGTCGGGGGGCGCGACTATGGCTACACCTTC	CAWSPRVGGRDYGYTF
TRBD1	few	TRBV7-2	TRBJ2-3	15	TGTGCCAGCAGCTTCCAGGGGGTCGACACAGATACGCAGTATTTT	CASSFQGVDTDTQYF
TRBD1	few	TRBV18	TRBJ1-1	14	TGTGCCAGCTCACCCGGACAGGGGGCCTCTGAAGCTTCCTTT	CASSPGQGASEASF
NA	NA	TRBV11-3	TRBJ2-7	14	TGTGCCAGCAGCTCATACAGGGCAACCTACGAGCAGTACTTC	CASSSYRATYEQYF
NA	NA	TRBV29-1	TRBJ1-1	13	TGCAGCGCGGTGACTCAAGCGAACACTGAAGCTTTCTTT	CSAVTQANTEAFF
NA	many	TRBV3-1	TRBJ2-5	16	TGTGCCAGCAGCCGAGTGGATGAGCGGTCCCAAGAGACCCAGTACTTC	CASSRVDERSQETQYF
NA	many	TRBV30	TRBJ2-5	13	TGTGCCTGGAGTGTACCAAACCAAGAGACCCAGTACTTC	CAWSVPNQETQYF
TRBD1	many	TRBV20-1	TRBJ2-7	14	TGCAGTGCTCCTTACAGACAGGGGGCCCACGAGCAGTACTTC	CSAPYRQGAHEQYF
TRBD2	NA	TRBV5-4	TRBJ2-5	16	TGTGCCAGCAGCCCCAGGACTAGCGGGAGAATAGAGACCCAGTACTTC	CASSPRTSGRIETQYF
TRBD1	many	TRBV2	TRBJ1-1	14	TGTGCCAGCAGTGTACAGGGGTCGAGCACTGAAGCTTTCTTT	CASSVQGSSTEAFF
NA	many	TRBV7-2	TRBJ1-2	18	TGTGCCAGCAGCTCTTACGATTTGAACTGGGGGGTCGACTATGGCTACACCTTC	CASSSYDLNWGVDYGYTF
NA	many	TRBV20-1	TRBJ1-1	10	TGCAGTGCGGGGAACACTGAAGCTTTCTTT	CSAGNTEAFF
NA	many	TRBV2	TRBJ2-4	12	TGTGCCAGCAGTGAGCGTCCCGGGCCACAGTACTTC	CASSERPGPQYF
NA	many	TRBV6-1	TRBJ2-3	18	TGTGCCAGCAGTGAATCTTCCGATATGCGCAGCCGCACAGATACGCAGTATTTT	CASSESSDMRSRTDTQYF
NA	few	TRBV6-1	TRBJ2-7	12	TGTGCCAGCAGACAGCTAGTTGGCGAGCAGTACTTC	CASRQLVGEQYF